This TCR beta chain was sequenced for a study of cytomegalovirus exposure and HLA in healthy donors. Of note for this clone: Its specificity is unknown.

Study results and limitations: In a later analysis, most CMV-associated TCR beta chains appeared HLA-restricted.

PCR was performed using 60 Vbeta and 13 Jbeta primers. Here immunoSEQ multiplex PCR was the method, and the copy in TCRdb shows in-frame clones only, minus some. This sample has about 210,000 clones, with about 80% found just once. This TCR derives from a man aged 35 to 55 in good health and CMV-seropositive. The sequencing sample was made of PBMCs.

The CDR3 DNA reads as TGTGCCAGCAGCTCAACGGCAAGCGAGGAAAACATTCAGTACTTC. It codes for CASSSTASEENIQYF. The chain recombines TRBV4-2 with TRBJ2-4; D gene ambiguous. This CDR3 has 15 amino acids. Germline lookup yields CDR1 LGHNA and CDR2 YNFKEQ. V lost 5 bases and J 5 bases, leaving 16 bases between the germline ends.